These T cell receptor beta chains were read from a single sample in a study of cytomegalovirus exposure and HLA in healthy donors. TCRdb keeps only in-frame clones here, not all; method: immunoSEQ multiplex PCR. In the table there are a few hundred thousand clones, roughly 89% of which are singletons. What was sequenced was PBMCs. Receptors were obtained from a woman between 18 and 29 years old in good health and CMV-seronegative. The CDR3 runs from the conserved cysteine through the conserved F or W. D genes are given only for firm matches. The listing skips clone size in some rows; elsewhere it reads once, few, many or a size class.

TGTGCCAGCAGCTTAGCGCTCTCGACTAGCGGGTGGACCAAAAACATTCAGTACTTC	CASSLALSTSGWTKNIQYF	-	TRBD2	TRBV7-9	TRBJ2-4
TGTGCCAGCAGGGGACTTTCTAACTATGGCTACACCTTC	CASRGLSNYGYTF	-	-	TRBV2	TRBJ1-2
TGCAGCGTTTTCGTTACAGGGGGCCTCTACGAGCAGTACTTC	CSVFVTGGLYEQYF	-	TRBD1	TRBV29-1	TRBJ2-7
TGTGCCAGCAGCTTAGAACACTACGAGCAGTACTTC	CASSLEHYEQYF	-	-	TRBV7-2	TRBJ2-7
TGCGCCAGCAGTGAGTATACGGGACTTTTAGGCTCCTACAATGAGCAGTTCTTC	CASSEYTGLLGSYNEQFF	-	-	TRBV10-2	TRBJ2-1
TGTGCCACCAGCAGCAAGTTAGCGGGCGGCCGGGAGCAGTTCTTC	CATSSKLAGGREQFF	-	TRBD2	TRBV15	TRBJ2-1
TGCGCCAGCAGCTATCAGGACAGGAAGTTCGATGAGCAGTTCTTC	CASSYQDRKFDEQFF	-	TRBD1	TRBV5-1	TRBJ2-1
TGTGCCAGCAGCTATCTAGCGGGATCTTCCTACGAGCAGTACTTC	CASSYLAGSSYEQYF	-	TRBD2	TRBV7-3	TRBJ2-7
TGTGCCAGCAGCACGTACAGGGGGCGGAATGAGCAGTTCTTC	CASSTYRGRNEQFF	-	TRBD1	TRBV11-2	TRBJ2-1
TGTGCCAGTAGCCCGGGACAGCCTAACTATGGCTACACCTTC	CASSPGQPNYGYTF	-	TRBD1	TRBV19	TRBJ1-2
TGTGCCAGCAGTCCGCGGGGGGGCCTTGACGAGCAGTACTTC	CASSPRGGLDEQYF	-	TRBD2	TRBV7-2	TRBJ2-7
TGTGCCAGTAGTAAGGACAGGGGAATCAATGAGCAGTTCTTC	CASSKDRGINEQFF	-	TRBD1	TRBV19	TRBJ2-1
TGTGCCAGCAGCTTGAGCGGGGGCCTGACCGGGGAGCTGTTTTTT	CASSLSGGLTGELFF	-	TRBD2	TRBV5-4	TRBJ2-2
TGTGCCAGCTCACTTTGGTCAGAGGACTATGGCTACACCTTC	CASSLWSEDYGYTF	-	-	TRBV18	TRBJ1-2
TGTGCCAGCAGCTTAGTGCAGGGAACCTACGAGCAGTACTTC	CASSLVQGTYEQYF	-	-	TRBV7-9	TRBJ2-7
TGTGCCAGCAGCGCCAGACAGGGTCAAGAGACCCAGTACTTC	CASSARQGQETQYF	-	TRBD1	TRBV9	TRBJ2-5
TGTGCCAGCAGCTTGGAAGGACTGTTGCGCTTCTTC	CASSLEGLLRFF	-	-	TRBV5-8	TRBJ2-1
TGCGCCAGCAGTAGTGTAGATCTAGCTACAACAACCTACGAGCAGTACTTC	CASSSVDLATTTYEQYF	-	-	TRBV5-1	TRBJ2-7
TGTGCCAGCTCACCACAAGGGGCTGAAGCTTTCTTT	CASSPQGAEAFF	-	-	TRBV18	TRBJ1-1
TGTGCCAGCTCACCGCGACAGGGGGTGAACACTGAAGCTTTCTTT	CASSPRQGVNTEAFF	-	TRBD1	TRBV18	TRBJ1-1
TGCGCCAGCAGCCAAGTAGGGGGCTATGAAAAACTGTTTTTT	CASSQVGGYEKLFF	-	TRBD1	TRBV4-1	TRBJ1-4
TGTGCCAGCAGCCCCCGGACTAGCAGCACAGATACGCAGTATTTT	CASSPRTSSTDTQYF	-	TRBD2	TRBV5-4	TRBJ2-3
TGTGCCAGCAGCCCCGGGGGCACAGATACGCAGTATTTT	CASSPGGTDTQYF	-	-	TRBV9	TRBJ2-3
TGTGCCACCAGCAGTACTCTCGGCCGGGGGACAGGCTTTTGGGGCACTGAAGCTTTCTTT	CATSSTLGRGTGFWGTEAFF	-	TRBD1	TRBV15	TRBJ1-1
TGCAGCGTAAACAGGGGTACCTACAATGAGCAGTTCTTC	CSVNRGTYNEQFF	-	TRBD1	TRBV29-1	TRBJ2-1
TGTGCCAGCAGCGAGGGGGACAGGGGGTACAATGGCTACACCTTC	CASSEGDRGYNGYTF	-	TRBD1	TRBV7-9	TRBJ1-2
TGTGCCAGCAGCTTTCAGGGCATCACAGATACGCAGTATTTT	CASSFQGITDTQYF	once	-	TRBV11-2	TRBJ2-3
TGCGCCAGCAGCCCGGACAGGTCCTCAGATTTGGAGCAGTACTTC	CASSPDRSSDLEQYF	-	TRBD1	TRBV5-1	TRBJ2-7
TGTGCCAGCAGCTCCCTCGATACGCAGTATTTT	CASSSLDTQYF	-	-	TRBV11-1	TRBJ2-3
TGTGCCAGCAGTGAATACGGGGAGCAGTACTTC	CASSEYGEQYF	-	-	TRBV2	TRBJ2-7
TGTGCCAGCTCACCAGCACTTCCTGCAACTAATGAAAAACTGTTTTTT	CASSPALPATNEKLFF	-	-	TRBV18	TRBJ1-4
TGCGCCAGCAGCTTTTCTGGACACAGCTATGGCTACACCTTC	CASSFSGHSYGYTF	-	-	TRBV5-1	TRBJ1-2
TGTGCCAGCAGCCAAGGGAGCAGTCAGCCCCAGCATTTT	CASSQGSSQPQHF	-	-	TRBV7-6	TRBJ1-5
TGTGCCAGCAGCTTCCGGGACTCAACCGGGGAGCTGTTTTTT	CASSFRDSTGELFF	-	-	TRBV5-4	TRBJ2-2
TGTGCCAGCAGTTACTCAACAGGTTGGGGCAATCAGCCCCAGCATTTT	CASSYSTGWGNQPQHF	-	-	TRBV6-5	TRBJ1-5
TGTGCCAGTAGTCCCCCTAGCGGGGGGCCGGAAGAGCAGTACTTC	CASSPPSGGPEEQYF	-	TRBD2	TRBV19	TRBJ2-7
TGTGCCAGCAGCCGAGCGGGCTCCCAAGAGACCCAGTACTTC	CASSRAGSQETQYF	-	-	TRBV7-2	TRBJ2-5
TGTGCCAGCAGCTTGGGCGGGAGGGGAAAATTGGATACGCAGTATTTT	CASSLGGRGKLDTQYF	-	TRBD2	TRBV5-6	TRBJ2-3
TGTGCCAGCAGGGGGGGTGAAAAACTGTTTTTT	CASRGGEKLFF	once	-	TRBV6-6	TRBJ1-4
TGTGCCAGCAGTTTAAGGGGGATCGCCTACGAGCAGTACTTC	CASSLRGIAYEQYF	once	-	TRBV27	TRBJ2-7
TGCGCCAGCAGGGGCGGGAGACAGGGGGGTTTAAGCAATATCTGGACCCAGTACTTC	CASRGGRQGGLSNIWTQYF	-	TRBD1	TRBV4-1	TRBJ2-5
TGTGCCTGGAGTCCTAGCGGGAACATTCAGTACTTC	CAWSPSGNIQYF	-	TRBD2	TRBV30	TRBJ2-4
TGTGCCAGCAGCTTAGCTGGCTGGGGGGGAGCAACTAATGAAAAACTGTTTTTT	CASSLAGWGGATNEKLFF	-	-	TRBV7-9	TRBJ1-4
TGTGCCAGCAGTCTTGCCGCGGGGGGTAGCTACAATGAGCAGTTCTTC	CASSLAAGGSYNEQFF	-	TRBD2	TRBV9	TRBJ2-1